These 5 T cell receptor beta chains were all obtained from the same sample, sequenced in a study of T-cell reconstitution after alpha-beta-depleted transplantation in children (dated by TCRdb to between 2015 and 2016). Receptors were amplified or captured by PCR. The sequencer was an Illumina HiSeq 2500. Molecular barcoding was employed in the preparation of TCR libraries, with unique molecular identifiers being used to normalize TCRbeta repertoire quantification. TCRdb reprocessing: public reads trimmed at Q25 with fastp, clones called with MiXCR, in-frame beta chains kept. Rows are unified per CDR3 protein, each entry keeping the most common DNA and genes. This sample holds 600,000 to 700,000 distinct CDR3 sequences; about an eighth were observed only once. The ten biggest clones cover around 0.8% of the sample. This specimen's treatment or condition label, per the study, means: allogeneic hematopoietic cell transplantation with graft depleted of TCRalphabeta T cells and CD19 B cells.

The sample here was PBMCs, taken before TCRalphabeta/CD19-depleted stem cell transplant. Every receptor here comes from a girl under 10 years old with congenital amegakaryocytic thrombocytopenia, due to receive a stem cell transplant.

The gene calls are TRBV20-1 and TRBJ2-2; D gene ambiguous. The V and J ends lost 2 bases and 7 bases respectively, with 11 bases between them. CDR1 DFQATT and CDR2 SNEGSKA come from the germline V gene (reference sequence). The CDR3 is 13 residues long. This CDR3 is CSARIMTGGELFF. The CDR3 nucleotides are TGCAGTGCTAGAATCATGACCGGCGGGGAGCTGTTTTTT.

This chain connects TRBV18 to TRBJ2-4; 14 nucleotides line up with TRBD2. CDR1 KGHSH and CDR2 LQKENI come from the germline V gene. The CDR3 contains 19 residues. V trimming: 4 bases; J trimming: 7 bases; junction bases outside the gene matches: 15. The DNA for the CDR3 is TGTGCCAGCTCACTACTGACCGGGACTAGCGGGAGAGGGCAGAACATTCAGTACTTC. Its translation is CASSLLTGTSGRGQNIQYF.

This clonotype came up many times. The chain recombines TRBV7-9 with TRBJ2-1, with D hard to call. Germline loops: CDR1 SEHNR, CDR2 FQNEAQ (reference sequence). V was shortened by 1 base and J by 3 bases, with 4 bases between the two germline ends. This CDR3 has 13 amino acids. This CDR3 is CASSLGYYNEQFF. The CDR3 coding sequence is TGTGCCAGCAGCTTAGGGTACTACAATGAGCAGTTCTTC. Complete variable domain (other parts from reference TRBV7-9 and TRBJ2-1): DTGVSQNPRHKITKRGQNVTFRCDPISEHNRLYWYRQTLGQGPEFLTYFQNEAQLEKSRLLSDRFSAERPKGSFSTLEIQRTEQGDSAMYLCASSLGYYNEQFFGPGTRLTVL.

As for this clonotype: This may be a read error, as it is one base from a much larger clone. The chain combines TRBV12-3 or TRBV12-4 with TRBJ2-1; D is unclear. The CDR3 is 13 amino acids. V was clipped by 6 bases and J by 5 bases, with 11 bases between them. Written as DNA, the CDR3 is TGTGCCAGCAGCGAGAGCGAAAACAATGAGCAGTTCTTC. Amino acid sequence: CASSESENNEQFF.

This sequence joins TRBV5-6 and TRBJ2-1, with a possible D match to TRBD1 (5 bases). From germline, CDR1 is SGHDT and CDR2 YYEEEE. CDR3 length equals 15 residues. V was clipped by 4 bases and J by 2 bases, with 13 bases between them. This CDR3 reads CASSLGHVTYNEQFF. The CDR3 coding sequence is TGTGCCAGCAGCCTGGGGCACGTTACCTACAATGAGCAGTTCTTC.